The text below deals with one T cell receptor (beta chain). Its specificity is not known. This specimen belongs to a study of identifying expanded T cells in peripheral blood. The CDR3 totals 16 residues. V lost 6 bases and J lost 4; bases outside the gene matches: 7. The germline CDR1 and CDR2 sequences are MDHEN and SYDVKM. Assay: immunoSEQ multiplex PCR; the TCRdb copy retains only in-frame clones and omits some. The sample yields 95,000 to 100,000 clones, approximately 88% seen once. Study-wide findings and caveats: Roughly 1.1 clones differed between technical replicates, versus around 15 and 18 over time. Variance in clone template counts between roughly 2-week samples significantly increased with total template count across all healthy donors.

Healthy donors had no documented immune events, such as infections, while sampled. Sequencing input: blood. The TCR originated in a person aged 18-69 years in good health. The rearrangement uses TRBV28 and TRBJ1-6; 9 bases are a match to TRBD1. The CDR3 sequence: CASSATGGPYNSPLHF. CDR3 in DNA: TGTGCCAGCAGCGCCACAGGGGGCCCGTATAATTCACCCCTCCACTTT. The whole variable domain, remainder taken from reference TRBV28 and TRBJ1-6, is DVKVTQSSRYLVKRTGEKVFLECVQDMDHENMFWYRQDPGLGLRLIYFSYDVKMKEKGDIPEGYSVSREKKERFSLILESASTNQTSMYLCASSATGGPYNSPLHFGNGTRLTVT.